This TCR beta chain was found in a study of spatial heterogeneity in lung cancer. Study background: Detection consistently captured more beta-chain sequences than alpha-chain sequences.

Time point in this sample: sample taken at primary tumor resection. Whole RNA obtained from tumor, nontumor lung or frozen PBMC underwent sequencing without sorting. The CDR3 consists of 15 residues. From germline, CDR1 is ENHRY and CDR2 SYGVKD. V trimming: 2 bases; J trimming: 1 base; junction bases outside the gene matches: 4. Points from the study as a whole: Tumor TCRs that were ubiquitous and expanded showed up in blood more at resection than follow-up.

TCRdb reprocessed the 5' RACE reads with MiXCR, giving one entry per CDR3 protein. The profile shows around 48,000 distinct CDR3 sequences, roughly 5% of them singletons. This clonotype was recorded many times. Antigen unknown. The sample here was PBMCs, taken at surgery. This receptor was taken from a male donor with early-stage non-small cell lung cancer. V gene TRBV10-3 combines with J gene TRBJ2-5; TRBD1 matches at 7 bases. The CDR3 sequence is CAISEGQALQETQYF. The CDR3 DNA is TGTGCCATCAGTGAGGGACAGGCCCTCCAAGAGACCCAGTACTTC.